A selection of T cell receptor beta chains follows, all from one sample in a study of blood T cell repertoires in COVID-19. Using immunoSEQ multiplex PCR, the repertoire was profiled, and TCRdb retains in-frame clones only, with some absent. The table lists 210,000 or so clones, 70% to 90% of them singletons, with over 3% in the top ten. Source material: PBMCs or T cells enriched from blood (not recorded which). The receptors shown here come from a woman between 45 and 65 years old in a cohort exposed to, infected with or recovered from COVID-19 (not recorded which). CDR3s include the opening cysteine and the closing phenylalanine or tryptophan. The D gene is left open where the match is weak. The size field is filled for only some rows; it gives once, few, many or a size class.

j_call,v_call,d_call,clone_size,cdr3_aa,cdr3_nt
TRBJ1-5,TRBV7-2,.,once,CASSQQGQPQHF,TGTGCCAGCAGCCAACAGGGACAGCCCCAGCATTTT
TRBJ1-6,TRBV21-1,.,.,CASSKGWRADSPLHF,TGTGCCAGCAGCAAGGGGTGGAGGGCGGATTCACCCCTCCACTTT
TRBJ2-2,TRBV5-4,TRBD1,.,CASSAPGQGSTGELFF,TGTGCCAGCAGCGCCCCGGGACAGGGTAGTACCGGGGAGCTGTTTTTT
TRBJ2-3,TRBV5-1,TRBD2,.,CASRDSGGAADTQYF,TGCGCCAGCAGGGATAGCGGGGGGGCTGCAGATACGCAGTATTTT
TRBJ1-4,TRBV6-1,.,.,CASSEVGLAEKLFF,TGTGCCAGCAGTGAAGTTGGTTTAGCTGAAAAACTGTTTTTT
TRBJ2-5,TRBV5-5,TRBD1,.,CASSWKTGGETQYF,TGTGCCAGCAGTTGGAAGACAGGGGGAGAGACCCAGTACTTC
TRBJ2-2,TRBV12-3/TRBV12-4,TRBD1,once,CASRQGNPGELFF,TGTGCCAGCAGACAGGGGAATCCCGGGGAGCTGTTTTTT
TRBJ1-1,TRBV7-2,.,.,CASSLQTGGGAFF,TGTGCCAGCAGCTTACAGACTGGCGGAGGAGCTTTCTTT
TRBJ2-1,TRBV19,TRBD2,.,CASSIGLAGGYEQFF,TGTGCCAGTAGTATTGGGCTAGCGGGGGGGTATGAGCAGTTCTTC
TRBJ2-7,TRBV7-9,TRBD1,.,CASSPQAGTGESYEQYF,TGTGCCAGCAGCCCCCAGGCCGGGACAGGGGAGTCCTACGAGCAGTACTTC
TRBJ1-4,TRBV5-5,.,once,CASSLDSEKLFF,TGTGCCAGCAGCTTGGATTCGGAAAAACTGTTTTTT
TRBJ1-2,TRBV5-1,TRBD1,.,CASSSGTGTYGYTF,TGCGCCAGCAGCTCTGGGACAGGGACCTATGGCTACACCTTC
TRBJ1-2,TRBV30,.,once,CASAGGPTWDGYTF,TGTGCCTCGGCCGGGGGGCCCACTTGGGATGGCTACACCTTC
TRBJ2-7,TRBV2,.,.,CASSFTTNEQYF,TGTGCCAGCAGTTTTACTACTAACGAGCAGTACTTC
TRBJ1-6,TRBV30,TRBD1,.,CAWSGQGNSPLHF,TGTGCCTGGTCGGGACAGGGAAATTCACCCCTCCACTTT
TRBJ2-5,TRBV7-9,TRBD2,.,CASSLLAGGQETQYF,TGTGCCAGCAGCTTACTAGCGGGGGGGCAAGAGACCCAGTACTTC
TRBJ1-3,TRBV7-9,TRBD1,few,CASSFGQAGNTIYF,TGTGCCAGCAGCTTTGGACAGGCAGGAAACACCATATATTTT
TRBJ2-5,TRBV7-8,.,.,CASSPGLWGETQYF,TGTGCCAGCAGCCCGGGACTTTGGGGGGAGACCCAGTACTTC
TRBJ2-5,TRBV9,.,.,CASSSGQETQYF,TGTGCCAGCAGCTCCGGGCAAGAGACCCAGTACTTC